This is a list of T cell receptor beta chains from one sample in a study of blood T cell repertoires in COVID-19. Clones were sequenced by immunoSEQ multiplex PCR, and TCRdb holds only the in-frame ones, with some missing. The repertoire holds around 440,000 clones, with around 88% as singletons. The sequenced material came from peripheral blood. The receptors were gathered from a woman aged 45-59 years with COVID-19, enrolled during active disease. Both conserved end residues are part of each CDR3. A D gene is named only where the DNA matches it firmly.

D gene	CDR3 length	J gene	V gene	CDR3 protein
TRBD1	15	TRBJ1-2	TRBV2	CASSGDRTANYGYTF
NA	14	TRBJ1-4	TRBV9	CASSAQAAGEKLFF
NA	14	TRBJ2-4	TRBV13	CASSYSLAKNIQYF
TRBD1	16	TRBJ2-3	TRBV5-1	CASSFPGQGVTDTQYF
NA	17	TRBJ2-6	TRBV4-2	CASSQERTASGANVLTF
NA	14	TRBJ1-6	TRBV9	CASSVGETGVPLHF
NA	15	TRBJ2-1	TRBV13	CASSLGAGIDNEQFF
NA	13	TRBJ1-1	TRBV9	CASSLLKGTEAFF
NA	11	TRBJ2-3	TRBV20-1	CSARLTDTQYF
NA	13	TRBJ2-1	TRBV6-5	CAVRTKAYNEQFF
NA	13	TRBJ2-2	TRBV11-3	CASSFQIRGELFF
NA	12	TRBJ2-7	TRBV2	CASSEGSSRGYF
TRBD2	15	TRBJ2-5	TRBV30	CAWTRRGAIQETQYF
NA	14	TRBJ1-1	TRBV11-2	CASSGLGRNTEAFF
TRBD1	15	TRBJ1-1	TRBV24-1	CATSDPTGGRDEAFF
NA	16	TRBJ2-3	TRBV7-2	CASSPWGLSTTDTQYF
TRBD1	12	TRBJ2-3	TRBV28	CASKPGGELEYF
TRBD1	15	TRBJ2-3	TRBV11-2	CASSWDRGITDTQYF
NA	13	TRBJ1-1	TRBV12-3/TRBV12-4	CASSFRGEAEAFF
NA	14	TRBJ2-7	TRBV6-5	CASSYSYTAWEQYF
NA	12	TRBJ1-6	TRBV2	CASSGRGKPLHF
TRBD2	17	TRBJ2-3	TRBV19	CASSQKGRLAGDDTQYF
NA	16	TRBJ2-2	TRBV11-2	CASSLAAGQNTGELFF
TRBD1	14	TRBJ1-2	TRBV2	CASSEDRTNYGYTF
TRBD1	13	TRBJ1-5	TRBV24-1	CATSLGQGEPQHF
TRBD1	13	TRBJ1-6	TRBV27	CASRDRAEGPLHF
NA	16	TRBJ2-1	TRBV28	CASRAGAPSSYNEQFF
TRBD1	15	TRBJ2-1	TRBV11-2	CASSQGQGVYNEQFF
TRBD1	14	TRBJ2-7	TRBV9	CASSVGTGYYEQYF